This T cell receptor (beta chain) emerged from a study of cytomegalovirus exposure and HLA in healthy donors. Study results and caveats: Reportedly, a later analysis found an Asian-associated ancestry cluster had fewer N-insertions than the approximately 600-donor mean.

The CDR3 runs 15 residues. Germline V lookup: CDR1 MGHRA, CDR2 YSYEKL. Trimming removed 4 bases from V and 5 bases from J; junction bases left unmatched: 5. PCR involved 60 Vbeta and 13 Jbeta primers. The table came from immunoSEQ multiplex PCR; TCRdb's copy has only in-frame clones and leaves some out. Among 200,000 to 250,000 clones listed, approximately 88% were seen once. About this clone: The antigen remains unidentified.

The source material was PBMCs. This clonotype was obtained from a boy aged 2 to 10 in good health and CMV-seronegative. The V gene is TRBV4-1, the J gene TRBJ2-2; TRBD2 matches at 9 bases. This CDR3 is CASSLRLADTGELFF. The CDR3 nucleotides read TGCGCCAGCAGCCTCCGACTAGCGGATACCGGGGAGCTGTTTTTT.